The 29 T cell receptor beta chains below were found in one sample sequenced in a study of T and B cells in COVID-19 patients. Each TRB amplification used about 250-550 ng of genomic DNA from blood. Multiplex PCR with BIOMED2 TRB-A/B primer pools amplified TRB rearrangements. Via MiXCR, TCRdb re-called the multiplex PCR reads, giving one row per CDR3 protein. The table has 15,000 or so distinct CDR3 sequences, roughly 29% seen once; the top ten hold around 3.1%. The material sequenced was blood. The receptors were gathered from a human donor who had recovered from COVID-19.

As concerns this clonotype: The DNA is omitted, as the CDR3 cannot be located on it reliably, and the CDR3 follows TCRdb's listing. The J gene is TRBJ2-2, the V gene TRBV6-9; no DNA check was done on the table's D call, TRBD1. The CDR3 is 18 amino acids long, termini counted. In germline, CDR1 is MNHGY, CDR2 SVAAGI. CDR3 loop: CASKRTGTSGRATGELFF.

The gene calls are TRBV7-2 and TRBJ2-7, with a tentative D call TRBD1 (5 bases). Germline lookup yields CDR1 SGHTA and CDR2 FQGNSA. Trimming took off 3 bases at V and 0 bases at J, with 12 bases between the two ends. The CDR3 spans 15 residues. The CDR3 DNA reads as TGTGCCAGCAGCTTTTACAGGTCCAGCTCCTACGAGCAGTACTTC. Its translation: CASSFYRSSSYEQYF.

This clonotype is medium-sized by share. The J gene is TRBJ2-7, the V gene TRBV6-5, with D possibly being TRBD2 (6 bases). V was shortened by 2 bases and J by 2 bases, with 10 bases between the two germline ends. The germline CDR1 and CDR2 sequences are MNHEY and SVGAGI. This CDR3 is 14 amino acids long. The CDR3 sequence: CASSYRGWPYEQYF. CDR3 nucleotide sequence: TGTGCCAGCAGTTACCGGGGGTGGCCCTACGAGCAGTACTTC.

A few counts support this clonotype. Here the CDR3 reads CASRSPGTGNEKLFF. The CDR3 DNA reads TGTGCCAGCAGGTCCCCCGGGACAGGGAACGAAAAACTGTTTTTT. This chain joins TRBV7-9 and TRBJ1-4; 9 bases map to TRBD1. The CDR3 is made up of 15 amino acids. Unmatched junction bases numbered 10, after V lost 6 bases and J lost 8 bases. In germline, CDR1 is SEHNR, CDR2 FQNEAQ (reference sequence).

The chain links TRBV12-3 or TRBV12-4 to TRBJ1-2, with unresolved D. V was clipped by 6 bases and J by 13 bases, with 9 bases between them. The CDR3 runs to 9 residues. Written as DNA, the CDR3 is TGTGCCAGCAGCCGACCGTTCACCTTC. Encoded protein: CASSRPFTF.

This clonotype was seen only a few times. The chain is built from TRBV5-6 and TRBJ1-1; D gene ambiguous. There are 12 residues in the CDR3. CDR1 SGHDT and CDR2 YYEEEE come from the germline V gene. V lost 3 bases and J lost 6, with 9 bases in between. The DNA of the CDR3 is TGTGCCAGCAGCTCGGAAGTAGCTGAAGCTTTCTTT. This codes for CASSSEVAEAFF.

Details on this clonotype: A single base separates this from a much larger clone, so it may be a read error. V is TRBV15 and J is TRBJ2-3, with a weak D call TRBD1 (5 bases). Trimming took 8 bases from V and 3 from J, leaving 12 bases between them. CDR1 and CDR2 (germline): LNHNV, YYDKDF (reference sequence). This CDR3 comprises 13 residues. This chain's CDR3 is CATSGFYTDTQYF. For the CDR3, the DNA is TGTGCCACCTCAGGGTTCTATACAGATACGCAGTATTTT.

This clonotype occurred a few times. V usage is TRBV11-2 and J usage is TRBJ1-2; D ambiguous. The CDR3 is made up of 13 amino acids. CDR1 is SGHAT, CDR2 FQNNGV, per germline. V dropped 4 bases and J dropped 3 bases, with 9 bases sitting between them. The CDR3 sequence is CASSSGGHYGYTF. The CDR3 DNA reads TGTGCCAGCAGCTCCGGCGGTCACTATGGCTACACCTTC.

CDR3 sequence: CASSSNVGAPDTQYF. The DNA for the CDR3 is TGCGCCAGCAGCTCGAACGTCGGGGCGCCAGATACGCAGTATTTT. V usage is TRBV5-1 and J usage is TRBJ2-3; D is possibly TRBD1 or TRBD2 (5 bases each). The CDR3 has 15 residues. From germline, CDR1 is SGHRS and CDR2 YFSETQ. V was trimmed by 3 bases and J by 4 bases, leaving 15 bases between them.

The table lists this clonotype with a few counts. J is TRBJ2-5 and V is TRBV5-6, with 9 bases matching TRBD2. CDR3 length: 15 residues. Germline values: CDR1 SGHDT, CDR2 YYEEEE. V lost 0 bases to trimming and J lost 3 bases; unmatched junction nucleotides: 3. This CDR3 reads CASSLGGGAEETQYF. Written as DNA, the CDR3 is TGTGCCAGCAGCTTGGGCGGGGGGGCTGAAGAGACCCAGTACTTC.

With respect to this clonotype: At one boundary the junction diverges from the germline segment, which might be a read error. The CDR3 sequence is CASSPGQTNYGSTF. For the CDR3, the DNA is TGTGCCAGCAGCCCGGGACAAACCAACTATGGCTCCACCTTC. V usage is TRBV6-4 and J usage is TRBJ1-2; a weak D match, TRBD1 (6 bases). The CDR3 runs 14 residues. CDR1 is MRHNA and CDR2 is SNTAGT in the germline V gene.

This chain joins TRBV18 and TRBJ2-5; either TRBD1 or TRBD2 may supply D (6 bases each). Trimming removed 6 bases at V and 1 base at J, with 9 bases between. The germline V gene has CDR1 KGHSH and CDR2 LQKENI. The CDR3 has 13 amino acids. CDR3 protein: CASSRGLQETQYF. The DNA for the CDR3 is TGTGCCAGCTCCCGGGGGCTCCAAGAGACCCAGTACTTC.

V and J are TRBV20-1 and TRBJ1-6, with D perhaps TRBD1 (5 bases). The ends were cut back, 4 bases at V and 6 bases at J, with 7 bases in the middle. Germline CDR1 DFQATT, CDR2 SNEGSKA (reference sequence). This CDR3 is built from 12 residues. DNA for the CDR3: TGCAGTGCTAAAGGGGCTAATTCACCCCTCCACTTT. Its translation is CSAKGANSPLHF.

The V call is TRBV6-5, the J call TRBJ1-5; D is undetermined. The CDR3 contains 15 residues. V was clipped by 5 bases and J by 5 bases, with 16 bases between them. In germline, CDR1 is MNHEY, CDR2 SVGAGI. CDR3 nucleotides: TGTGCCAGCAGTCCTGGGGTTCCGAGGGATCAGCCCCAGCATTTT. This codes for CASSPGVPRDQPQHF.

CDR3 residues: CASSEDRNTEAFF. CDR3 bases: TGCGCCAGCAGTGAGGACAGAAACACTGAAGCTTTCTTT. This chain links TRBV10-2 with TRBJ1-1; D might be TRBD1 (5 bases). Germline V CDR1 and CDR2: WSHSY, SAAADI. CDR3 length: 13 amino acids. V was trimmed by 2 bases and J by 2 bases, leaving 6 bases between them.

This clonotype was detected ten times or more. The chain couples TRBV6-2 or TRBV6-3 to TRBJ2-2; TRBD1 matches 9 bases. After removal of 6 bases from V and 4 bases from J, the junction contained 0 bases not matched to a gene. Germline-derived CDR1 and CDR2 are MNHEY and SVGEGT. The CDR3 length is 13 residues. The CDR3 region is CASRTGGTGELFF. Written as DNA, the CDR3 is TGTGCCAGCAGGACAGGGGGCACCGGGGAGCTGTTTTTT.

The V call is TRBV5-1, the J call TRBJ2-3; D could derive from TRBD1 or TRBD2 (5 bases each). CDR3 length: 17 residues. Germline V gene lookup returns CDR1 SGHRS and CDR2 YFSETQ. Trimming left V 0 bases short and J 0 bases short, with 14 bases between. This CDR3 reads CASSLEGRLTSTDTQYF. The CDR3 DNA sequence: TGCGCCAGCAGCTTGGAGGGACGACTTACTAGCACAGATACGCAGTATTTT.

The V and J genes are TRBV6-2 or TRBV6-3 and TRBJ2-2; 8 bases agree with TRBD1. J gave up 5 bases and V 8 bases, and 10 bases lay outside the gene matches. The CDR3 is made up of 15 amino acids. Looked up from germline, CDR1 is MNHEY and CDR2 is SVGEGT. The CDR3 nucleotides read TGTGCCAGCGAGGGGGACAGGAGAGGGACCGGGGAGCTGTTTTTT. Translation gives CASEGDRRGTGELFF.

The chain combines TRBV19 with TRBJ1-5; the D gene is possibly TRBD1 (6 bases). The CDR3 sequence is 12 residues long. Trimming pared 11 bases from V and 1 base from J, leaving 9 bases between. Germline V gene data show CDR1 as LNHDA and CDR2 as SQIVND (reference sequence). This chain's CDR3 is CAGGTSNQPQHF. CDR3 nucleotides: TGTGCCGGGGGCACGAGCAATCAGCCCCAGCATTTT.

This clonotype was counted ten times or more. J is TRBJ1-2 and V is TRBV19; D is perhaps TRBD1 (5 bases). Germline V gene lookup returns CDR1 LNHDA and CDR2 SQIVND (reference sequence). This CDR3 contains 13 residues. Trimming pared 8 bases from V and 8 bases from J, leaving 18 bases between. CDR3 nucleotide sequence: TGTGCCAGTTTTTTCGGGACCGGCGAGGGCTACACCTTC. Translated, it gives CASFFGTGEGYTF.

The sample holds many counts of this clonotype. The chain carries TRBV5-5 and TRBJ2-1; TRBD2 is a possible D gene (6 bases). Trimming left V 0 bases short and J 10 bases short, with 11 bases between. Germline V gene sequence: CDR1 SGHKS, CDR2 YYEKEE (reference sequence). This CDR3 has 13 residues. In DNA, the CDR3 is TGTGCCAGCAGCTTGGGCGCGGGGAGGGAGCAGTTCTTC. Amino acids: CASSLGAGREQFF.

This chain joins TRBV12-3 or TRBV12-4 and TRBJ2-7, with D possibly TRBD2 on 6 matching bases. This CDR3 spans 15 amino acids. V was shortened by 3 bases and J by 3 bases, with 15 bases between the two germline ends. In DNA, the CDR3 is TGTGCCAGCAGTTTGGTCACGGGACTGGGCTACGAGCAGTACTTC. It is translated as CASSLVTGLGYEQYF.

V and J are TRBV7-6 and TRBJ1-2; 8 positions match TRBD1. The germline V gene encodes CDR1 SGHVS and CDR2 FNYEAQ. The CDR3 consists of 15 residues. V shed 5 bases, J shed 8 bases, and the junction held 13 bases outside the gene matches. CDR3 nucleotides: TGTGCCAGCAGCGCCCGCCGGGACAGGAATACGGGCTACACCTTC. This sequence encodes CASSARRDRNTGYTF.

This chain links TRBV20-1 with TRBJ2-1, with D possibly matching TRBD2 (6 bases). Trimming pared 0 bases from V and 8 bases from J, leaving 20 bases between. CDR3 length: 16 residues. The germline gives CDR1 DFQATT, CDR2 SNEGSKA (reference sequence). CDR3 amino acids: CSARDRVGGRLDEQFF. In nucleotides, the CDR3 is TGCAGTGCTAGAGATCGGGTGGGGGGTCGCCTAGATGAGCAGTTCTTC.

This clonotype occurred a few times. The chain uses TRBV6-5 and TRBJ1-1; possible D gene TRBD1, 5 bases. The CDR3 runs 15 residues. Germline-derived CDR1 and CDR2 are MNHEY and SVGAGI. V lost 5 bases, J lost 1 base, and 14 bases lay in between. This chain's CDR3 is CASSPRQQSNTEAFF. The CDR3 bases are TGTGCCAGCAGTCCCAGACAGCAGTCGAACACTGAAGCTTTCTTT.

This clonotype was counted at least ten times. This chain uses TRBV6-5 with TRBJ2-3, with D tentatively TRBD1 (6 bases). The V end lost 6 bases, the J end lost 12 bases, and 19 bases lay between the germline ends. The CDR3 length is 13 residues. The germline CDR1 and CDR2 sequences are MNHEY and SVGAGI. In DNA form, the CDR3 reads TGTGCCAGCAGCCTCGGACAGCCAAGGCCCCAGTATTTT. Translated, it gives CASSLGQPRPQYF.

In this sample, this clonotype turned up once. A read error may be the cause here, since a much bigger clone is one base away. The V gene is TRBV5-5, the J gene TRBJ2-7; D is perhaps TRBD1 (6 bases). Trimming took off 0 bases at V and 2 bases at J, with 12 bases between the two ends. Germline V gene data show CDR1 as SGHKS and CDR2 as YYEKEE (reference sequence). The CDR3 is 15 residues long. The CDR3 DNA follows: TGTGCCAGCAGCTTGGCATGGACAGCTGCCTACGAGCAGTACTTC. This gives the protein CASSLAWTAAYEQYF.

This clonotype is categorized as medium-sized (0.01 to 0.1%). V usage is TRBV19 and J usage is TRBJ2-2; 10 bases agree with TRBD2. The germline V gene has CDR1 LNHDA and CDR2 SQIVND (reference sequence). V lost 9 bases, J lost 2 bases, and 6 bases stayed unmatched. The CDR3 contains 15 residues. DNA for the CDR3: TGTGCCAGCGGGGGACTAGCGTTAAACACCGGGGAGCTGTTTTTT. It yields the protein CASGGLALNTGELFF.

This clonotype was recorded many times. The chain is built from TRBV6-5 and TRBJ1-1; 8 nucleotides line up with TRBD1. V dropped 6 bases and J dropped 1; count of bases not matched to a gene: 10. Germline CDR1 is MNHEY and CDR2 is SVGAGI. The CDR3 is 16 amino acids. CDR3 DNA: TGTGCCAGCAGGCTGACAGGGGCTGATCGGAACACTGAAGCTTTCTTT. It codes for CASRLTGADRNTEAFF.